The next 5 T cell receptor beta chains were all read from a single sample in a study of blood T cell repertoires in COVID-19. Sequencing was performed with immunoSEQ multiplex PCR; in TCRdb, only in-frame clones are kept and a portion is missing. The sample comprises 250,000 to 300,000 clones, roughly 86% of which are singletons, and roughly 0.8% rests with the top ten. The sequenced material came from peripheral blood. These receptors originate from a woman in her twenties or thirties with acute or convalescent COVID-19.

The gene calls are TRBV7-2 and TRBJ2-1; D is undetermined. CDR3 length: 11 amino acids. V was clipped by 7 bases and J by 4 bases, with 5 bases between them. Germline CDR1 SGHTA, CDR2 FQGNSA. CDR3 amino acids: CASTFYNEQFF. CDR3 in DNA: TGTGCCAGCACTTTTTACAATGAGCAGTTCTTC.

The chain is built from TRBV3-1 (or the pseudogene TRBV3-2) and TRBJ2-6; D perhaps matches TRBD2 (6 bases). V was pared by 4 bases and J by 1 base, with 11 bases between. The CDR3 has 16 residues. Germline V CDR1 and CDR2: LGHDT, YNNKEL (reference sequence). The CDR3: CASSLRGGSGANVLTF. CDR3 nucleotides: TGTGCCAGCAGCCTAAGGGGAGGATCTGGGGCCAACGTCCTGACTTTC.

This clone came up once. This chain connects TRBV7-2 to TRBJ2-1, with 9 bases lining up with TRBD2. This CDR3 region has 16 residues. Trimming cost V 2 bases and J 9 bases; bases outside gene matches: 11. Germline V gene data show CDR1 as SGHTA and CDR2 as FQGNSA. The chain's CDR3 is CASSLSGTSFSAEQFF. The CDR3 DNA sequence: TGTGCCAGCAGCTTATCGGGGACTAGCTTTTCGGCTGAGCAGTTCTTC.

The V and J genes are TRBV6-2 or TRBV6-3 and TRBJ2-1, with D possibly being TRBD1 (6 bases). Between the trimmed V and J ends, which lost 5 bases and 7 bases, there was a span of 9 bases. The length of the CDR3 is 12 residues. Per the germline V gene, CDR1 is MNHEY and CDR2 is SVGEGT. DNA for the CDR3: TGTGCCAGCAGTCCACAGGGAAATGAGCAGTTCTTC. It yields the protein CASSPQGNEQFF.

The rearrangement links TRBV2 to TRBJ1-2, with a tentative D call TRBD1 (5 bases). From germline, CDR1 is SNHLY and CDR2 FYNNEI. CDR3 size: 11 residues. V lost 10 bases, J lost 4 bases, and 10 bases lay in between. The CDR3: CATGISYGYTF. The CDR3, as DNA: TGTGCCACAGGGATTTCCTATGGCTACACCTTC.